This TCR beta chain was identified during a study of T-cell reconstitution after alpha-beta-depleted transplantation in children (TCRdb year 2016). With respect to the entire study: T-cell immune reconstitution after TCRalphabeta/CD19-depleted allogeneic hematopoietic cell transplantation in children was quantitatively tracked in the study by means of TCR repertoire profiling. General conclusions and limits of the study: About two months after transplant, the apparently early recovery of alphabetaT-cell counts reportedly depended on just several hundred clones that had expanded rapidly and came from non-depleted graft cells. In some patients, the high TCRbeta diversity seen at day 60 was put down to recipient T cells and intrathymic progenitors that had survived conditioning. Over subsequent months, a decline in hyperexpanded clone frequencies was noted, and after one year, T-cell counts and TCRbeta diversity were mostly ascribed to newly produced T cells.

This specimen's treatment or condition label, per the study, means: allogeneic hematopoietic cell transplantation with graft depleted of TCRalphabeta T cells and CD19 B cells. TCRalphabeta/CD19-depleted allogeneic hematopoietic cell grafts were given to the transplant recipients, all of whom were children. CDR1 and CDR2 are drawn from the germline V gene (reference sequence): LNHDA, SQIVND. Measured from the cysteine to the phenylalanine, the CDR3 is 14 residues long. CDR3 DNA only is kept here, 42 bases in frame from base 1. V loses 2 bases of germline sequence and J loses 4 bases, and the interval between the two ends is 9 bases. Details on this clonotype: Its target antigen remains unknown. Base qualities are not recorded, but no much larger clone differs from it by a single base.

Libraries came from PCR. Sequencing was performed on an Illumina HiSeq 2500. TCR library preparation used molecular barcoding, with unique molecular identifiers applied to normalize quantification of the TCRbeta repertoire. In-frame beta chains were kept once TCRdb had trimmed the public reads at Q25 with fastp and called clones with MiXCR. All rows with the same CDR3 protein become a single entry with the most common DNA and genes. The sample table contains 250,000 to 300,000 distinct CDR3 sequences; only one count was recorded for about 7.3% of them. Approximately 9.6% of the sample is in the top ten clones.

The clonotype originates from a female patient aged 2-15 years who had a stem cell transplant for Fanconi anemia, so the T cells may come from the graft donor. The starting material was peripheral blood, obtained 360 days after TCRalphabeta/CD19-depleted stem cell transplant. The V gene is TRBV19 and the J gene is TRBJ1-5, with the D gene not clear enough to name. CDR3 reads: CASSIQGNNQPQHF. The DNA is as follows: TGTGCCAGTAGTATACAAGGGAATAATCAGCCCCAGCATTTT.